A single sample gave rise to the 9 T cell receptor beta chains below, sequenced in a study of T cell repertoires in cytomegalovirus infection. TCRdb analysed the reads with MiXCR anew, one entry per CDR3 protein. The sample has some 500,000 distinct CDR3 sequences, 25% to 35% seen once; the top ten hold 15% to 20%. No antigen has been identified for these receptors. Sequenced here: cultured PBMCs, sampled from culture after CMV antigen stimulation. These receptors originate from a human donor in good health (CMV status not recorded). Some clones in this sample may be carry-over from other donors' samples.

Ten or more counts support this clonotype. The chain has TRBV7-2 and TRBJ2-7; D not resolved. CDR1 and CDR2 from the germline V gene are SGHTA and FQGNSA. The germline V and J ends were trimmed by 5 bases and 3 bases, with 11 bases remaining between them. The CDR3 contains 13 residues. For the CDR3, the DNA is TGTGCCAGCAGCCCCCCTAGTATCTACGAGCAGTACGTC. This codes for CASSPPSIYEQYV.

This clonotype has just a few counts. The chain is built from TRBV6-1 and TRBJ1-1, with a weak D call TRBD1 (6 bases). The V and J ends lost 6 bases and 5 bases respectively, with 16 bases between them. Germline V gives CDR1 MNHNS, CDR2 SASEGT. The CDR3 is 14 residues long. CDR3 DNA: TGTGCCAGCAGGGGAATACAGGGTAGGACTGAAGCTTTCTTT. Translation: CASRGIQGRTEAFF.

The CDR3 loop is CASSVVGAETDEQFF. In nucleotides, the CDR3 is TGTGCCAGCAGCGTCGTCGGGGCTGAAACGGATGAGCAGTTCTTC. The V gene is TRBV9, the J gene TRBJ2-1; D may correspond to TRBD1 or TRBD2 (5 bases each). In germline, CDR1 is SGDLS, CDR2 YYNGEE. The CDR3 is made up of 15 amino acids. Deletions cut 2 bases from V and 8 bases from J, with 17 bases between.

The chain joins TRBV19 to TRBJ1-1, with D uncertain. Between the trimmed V and J ends, which lost 0 bases and 8 bases, there was a span of 10 bases. CDR1 is LNHDA and CDR2 is SQIVND in the germline V gene (reference sequence). The CDR3 extends over 13 amino acids. The CDR3, as DNA: TGTGCCAGTAGTATAGATATTACCTTCGAAGCTTTCTTT. Translating it yields CASSIDITFEAFF.

This clonotype was detected a few times. The chain joins TRBV18 to TRBJ2-2; 11 nucleotides match TRBD2. V trimming: 1 base; J trimming: 4 bases; junction bases outside the gene matches: 8. Germline loops: CDR1 KGHSH, CDR2 LQKENI. The CDR3 has 18 residues. CDR3 sequence: CASSPRLAGLAGTGELFF. In nucleotides, the CDR3 is TGTGCCAGCTCACCACGACTAGCGGGACTCGCTGGCACCGGGGAGCTGTTTTTT.

This clonotype has a count of ten or more. This chain joins TRBV7-2 and TRBJ1-2; TRBD1 agrees at 8 bases. Looked up from germline, CDR1 is SGHTA and CDR2 is FQGNSA. Germline trimming cut 5 bases from V and 5 bases from J; bases unmatched to any gene: 4. This CDR3 has 13 residues. CDR3: CASSPDREYGYTF. The CDR3, as DNA: TGTGCCAGCAGCCCGGACAGGGAGTATGGCTACACCTTC. Looking up the rest from reference TRBV7-2 and TRBJ1-2 gives the full variable domain: GAGVSQSPSNKVTEKGKDVELRCDPISGHTALYWYRQSLGQGLEFLIYFQGNSAPDKSGLPSDRFSAERTGGSVSTLTIQRTQQEDSAVYLCASSPDREYGYTFGSGTRLTVV.

The sample holds a few counts of this clonotype. This rearrangement joins TRBV7-2 to TRBJ2-3; TRBD2 matches 7 bases. Germline V gives CDR1 SGHTA, CDR2 FQGNSA. The V gene end was trimmed by 5 bases and the J gene end by 14 bases; junction bases not matched to a gene: 13. The CDR3 runs to 13 residues. CDR3 protein: CASSGRGLPSPYF. CDR3 bases: TGTGCCAGCAGCGGCCGGGGACTACCCAGCCCGTATTTT.

The rearrangement uses TRBV4-3 and TRBJ2-5, with D unclear. The V gene's germline CDR1 is LGHNA and CDR2 YSLEER. Trimming stripped 2 bases from V and 5 bases from J, with 18 bases between. CDR3 length: 16 residues. The CDR3 nucleotides read TGCGCCAGCAGCCAAAATATACAAGACTCCCGGGAGACCCAGTACTTC. Protein product: CASSQNIQDSRETQYF.

The chain recombines TRBV6-2 or TRBV6-3 with TRBJ2-3; 8 bases line up with TRBD2. Trimming took 0 bases from V and 5 from J; bases not matched to a gene: 7. The CDR3 totals 16 residues. Per the germline V gene, CDR1 is MNHEY and CDR2 is SVGEGT. The DNA of the CDR3 is TGTGCCAGCAGTTACTCGAGAGCGGGAGATGTAGATACGCAGTATTTT. This encodes CASSYSRAGDVDTQYF.